These T cell receptor beta chains were read from a single sample in a study of shared clonotypes between healthy human individuals. TCRdb's table, derived via immunoSEQ multiplex PCR, lists solely in-frame clones and lacks some. The data hold 600,000 to 750,000 clones, with roughly 88% observed a single time. The source material was memory CD8+ T cells from PBMCs. These receptors all come from a man aged 18 to 29 in good health. Some clones in this sample may be carry-over from other donors' samples. Both conserved end residues are part of each CDR3. D genes are given only for firm matches. Size tells how often a clone was seen (once, few, many) or the class of an expanded clone, and some rows leave it out.

D gene,V gene,clone size,J gene,CDR3 DNA,CDR3 protein
TRBD1,TRBV6-5,.,TRBJ2-7,TGTGCCAGCAGTTACGGGACAGGGGGCCATTACGAGCAGTACTTC,CASSYGTGGHYEQYF
.,TRBV13,.,TRBJ2-2,TGTGCCAGCAGCTTCCGACTAGGAAGGGCCGGGGAGCTGTTTTTT,CASSFRLGRAGELFF
.,TRBV4-3,.,TRBJ2-7,TGCGCCAGCAGCCGAATCACTTCAGAAACCCACGAGCAGTACTTC,CASSRITSETHEQYF
TRBD1,TRBV10-3,.,TRBJ2-7,TGTGCCATCAGTGAGCCAGGGGGTACCTACGAGCAGTACTTC,CAISEPGGTYEQYF
.,TRBV27,.,TRBJ2-7,TGTGCCAGCAGTTTACAGACAGCATCCTACGAGCAGTACTTC,CASSLQTASYEQYF
.,TRBV19,few,TRBJ1-2,TGTGCCAGTAGCACCCAGGGCCTTGATGGCTACACCTTC,CASSTQGLDGYTF
TRBD2,TRBV7-8,.,TRBJ2-5,TGTGCCAGCAGCTCGACTAGCGGGAGTTGGGAGACCCAGTACTTC,CASSSTSGSWETQYF
.,TRBV11-2,once,TRBJ2-5,TGTGCCAGCAGCTTAGATTGGGCAGGGGAGACCCAGTACTTC,CASSLDWAGETQYF
TRBD1,TRBV28,many,TRBJ1-5,TGTGCCAGCGGAACTACTCAACGGGACAGGGTAGGGCAGCCCCAGCATTTT,CASGTTQRDRVGQPQHF
.,TRBV28,.,TRBJ1-2,TGTGCCAGCAGTTTATCGGGGGGTGCCTATGGCTACACCTTC,CASSLSGGAYGYTF
.,TRBV7-8,once,TRBJ2-7,TGTGCCAGCAGCTTAGGCCCAGGAACCTACGAGCAGTACTTC,CASSLGPGTYEQYF
.,TRBV11-3,.,TRBJ2-2,TGTGCCAGCACGGACTCGGCTGGGCTAACGAACACCGGGGAGCTGTTTTTT,CASTDSAGLTNTGELFF
TRBD1,TRBV4-1,once,TRBJ1-2,TGCGCCAGCAGCCCATCACAGGGGGGCAACTATGGCTACACCTTC,CASSPSQGGNYGYTF
.,TRBV7-9,few,TRBJ1-5,TGTGCCAGCAGCTTAGGGGAACTAAGTAGCAATCAGCCCCAGCATTTT,CASSLGELSSNQPQHF
TRBD1,TRBV27,.,TRBJ1-1,TGTGCCAGCAGTCCCTCGGACAGGGAGGCCACTGAAGCTTTCTTT,CASSPSDREATEAFF
.,TRBV4-1,.,TRBJ1-3,TGCGCCAGCAGCCAAACAGACGCCTCTGGAAACACCATATATTTT,CASSQTDASGNTIYF
TRBD2,TRBV6-6,.,TRBJ2-5,TGTGCCAGCAGTTACTCTCCGGGGGGGGAGACCCAGTACTTC,CASSYSPGGETQYF